A single sample is the source of the 25 T cell receptor beta chains below, sequenced in a study of T cells in localized non-small cell lung cancer. The protocol was immunoSEQ multiplex PCR, while the TCRdb copy is restricted to in-frame clones and leaves out a portion. The table has about 2,200 clones, roughly a third seen once; the top ten hold 22%. This specimen consisted of lung tumor tissue, obtained before any cancer treatment. These receptors were obtained from a female donor older than 55 with stage I lung adenocarcinoma.

The genes are TRBV30 and TRBJ2-5; D gene ambiguous. The V and J ends lost 3 bases and 2 bases respectively, with 7 bases between them. The CDR3 runs to 12 residues. Germline lookup yields CDR1 GTSNPN and CDR2 SVGIG (reference sequence). CDR3: CAWRGGQETQYF. The DNA for the CDR3 is TGTGCCTGGAGGGGCGGTCAAGAGACCCAGTACTTC.

V is TRBV11-3 and J is TRBJ2-7, with 11 positions matching TRBD2. Germline-derived CDR1 and CDR2 are SGHNT and YENEEA. The J segment lost 11 bases and the V segment lost 3 bases, leaving 9 bases of the junction unmatched. The CDR3 totals 14 residues. CDR3 in DNA: TGTGCCAGCAGCTTGGGGACTAGCGGCCTAAACGAGTACTTC. It is translated as CASSLGTSGLNEYF.

Sample share makes this clone medium-sized. One junction end does not reproduce the germline sequence, and a read error may be involved. The CDR3 coding sequence is TGTGCCAGCAGTGTAGGCAGGGGGCGGGTGGATACGCAGTATTTT. This gives the protein CASSVGRGRVDTQYF. The V and J genes are TRBV9 and TRBJ2-3; 8 nucleotides agree with TRBD1. Per the germline V gene, CDR1 is SGDLS and CDR2 is YYNGEE. This CDR3 comprises 15 residues.

This clone was observed a few times. The V gene is TRBV6-7, the J gene TRBJ2-5; TRBD2 might be the D (7 bases). TRBV6-7 is filed as an ORF, its function uncertain. CDR3 length equals 19 residues. The germline V and J ends were trimmed by 6 bases and 7 bases, with 33 bases remaining between them. The CDR3 protein is CASRASLAKEEGGQSTQYF. As DNA, the CDR3 is TGTGCCAGCAGGGCGTCACTAGCGAAAGAGGAAGGGGGGCAATCGACCCAGTACTTC.

The chain uses TRBV25-1 and TRBJ2-6; D is uncertain. This CDR3 comprises 16 residues. Per the germline V gene, CDR1 is MGHDK and CDR2 is SYGVNS. Trimming pared 6 bases from V and 0 bases from J, leaving 12 bases between. CDR3 residues: CASSGQAPSGANVLTF. The CDR3 coding sequence is TGTGCCAGCAGCGGGCAGGCACCCTCTGGGGCCAACGTCCTGACTTTC. Drawing the rest from reference TRBV25-1 and TRBJ2-6, the complete variable domain is EADIYQTPRYLVIGTGKKITLECSQTMGHDKMYWYQQDPGMELHLIHYSYGVNSTEKGDLSSESTVSRIRTEHFPLTLESARPSHTSQYLCASSGQAPSGANVLTFGAGSRLTVL.

This clone is judged medium-sized. J is TRBJ2-2 and V is TRBV11-3; D not resolved. The CDR3 contains 14 residues. Germline V gene data show CDR1 as SGHNT and CDR2 as YENEEA. V lost 4 bases and J 5 bases, leaving 11 bases between the germline ends. The CDR3 region is CASSYSPETGELFF. The DNA of the CDR3 is TGTGCCAGCAGCTACAGCCCAGAGACCGGGGAGCTGTTTTTT.

The chain links TRBV9 to TRBJ2-6; D remains unclear. The germline gives CDR1 SGDLS, CDR2 YYNGEE. The CDR3 is made up of 13 amino acids. With 4 bases removed from V and 3 bases from J, the gap between germline ends came to 5 bases. CDR3 nucleotides: TGTGCCAGCAGCCCCCATGGGGCCAACGTCCTGACTTTC. Amino acid sequence: CASSPHGANVLTF.

The chain joins TRBV18 to TRBJ2-5; D not resolved. Trimming took off 1 base at V and 5 bases at J, with 8 bases between the two ends. The germline V gene has CDR1 KGHSH and CDR2 LQKENI. There are 13 residues in the CDR3. In nucleotides, the CDR3 is TGTGCCAGCTCACCACTCCCCGAGGAGACCCAGTACTTC. Translation gives CASSPLPEETQYF.

The chain links TRBV11-3 to TRBJ1-2; D may be TRBD1 (5 bases). Germline V gene data show CDR1 as SGHNT and CDR2 as YENEEA. This CDR3 region has 15 residues. V lost 6 bases to trimming and J lost 2 bases, with 16 bases between them. The CDR3 spells CASRPGTARNYGYTF. CDR3 nucleotides: TGTGCCAGCAGACCGGGGACGGCTAGAAACTATGGCTACACCTTC.

This clone has a handful of counts. V gene TRBV9 combines with J gene TRBJ2-6; tentative D call: TRBD1 (5 bases). This CDR3 contains 18 residues. Germline lookup yields CDR1 SGDLS and CDR2 YYNGEE. V lost 4 bases to trimming and J lost 2 bases, with 19 bases between them. The CDR3 DNA sequence: TGTGCCAGCAGCCCATCAGGAACAGGCTTTACTGGGGCCAACGTCCTGACTTTC. The encoded protein is CASSPSGTGFTGANVLTF. Looking up the rest from reference TRBV9 and TRBJ2-6 gives the full variable domain: DSGVTQTPKHLITATGQRVTLRCSPRSGDLSVYWYQQSLDQGLQFLIQYYNGEERAKGNILERFSAQQFPDLHSELNLSSLELGDSALYFCASSPSGTGFTGANVLTFGAGSRLTVL.

This clone was found once. The chain carries TRBV29-1 and TRBJ1-1; D might be TRBD1 (6 bases). CDR3 length: 15 amino acids. V lost 2 bases and J lost 1, with 14 bases in between. Germline V lookup: CDR1 SQVTM, CDR2 ANQGSEA. The CDR3 nucleotides are TGCAGCGTTGAACCCCGGGGGGGGGCGAACACTGAAGCTTTCTTT. It translates to CSVEPRGGANTEAFF.

By sample share, this clone is medium-sized. The chain recombines TRBV6-8 with TRBJ2-3; D possibly corresponds to TRBD2 (5 bases). CDR1 is MNHGY, CDR2 SAAAGT, per germline. CDR3 size: 14 residues. The ends were cut back, 7 bases at V and 0 bases at J, with 11 bases in the middle. Here the CDR3 DNA reads TGTGCCAGCAAAGACTACCCTAGCACAGATACGCAGTATTTT. Translated: CASKDYPSTDTQYF.

This clone was counted a few times. The chain couples TRBV10-2 to TRBJ1-3, with 9 bases fitting TRBD1. There are 16 residues in the CDR3. Germline CDR1 and CDR2: WSHSY and SAAADI. Trimming at V came to 9 bases and at J to 0 bases, leaving 9 bases not matched to a gene. The CDR3 DNA follows: TGCGCCAGTCGACAGGGGGTAACGAGCTCTGGAAACACCATATATTTT. Translated, it gives CASRQGVTSSGNTIYF.

V and J are TRBV28 and TRBJ1-1, with D possibly matching TRBD1 (6 bases). Looked up from germline, CDR1 is MDHEN and CDR2 is SYDVKM. Trimming stripped 6 bases from V and 10 bases from J, with 21 bases between. This CDR3 has 14 residues. The CDR3 protein is CASRAGVMWIGAFF. Here the CDR3 DNA reads TGTGCCAGCAGAGCAGGGGTCATGTGGATCGGAGCTTTCTTT. The full variable domain, rest sourced from reference TRBV28 and TRBJ1-1, is DVKVTQSSRYLVKRTGEKVFLECVQDMDHENMFWYRQDPGLGLRLIYFSYDVKMKEKGDIPEGYSVSREKKERFSLILESASTNQTSMYLCASRAGVMWIGAFFGQGTRLTVV.

This chain joins TRBV4-1 and TRBJ2-7; D remains unclear. Between the trimmed V and J ends, which lost 0 bases and 1 base, there was a span of 13 bases. The CDR3 length is 16 residues. Germline values: CDR1 MGHRA, CDR2 YSYEKL. The CDR3 loop reads CASSQDVLQPSYEQYF. The DNA of the CDR3 is TGCGCCAGCAGCCAAGATGTTCTGCAGCCTTCCTACGAGCAGTACTTC.

This sequence joins TRBV19 and TRBJ1-5; D uncertain. CDR1 LNHDA and CDR2 SQIVND come from the germline V gene (reference sequence). The V end was cut by 6 bases, the J end by 3 bases, with 12 bases between. The CDR3 extends over 14 amino acids. The CDR3 loop is CASSVNGDNQPQHF. CDR3 in DNA: TGTGCCAGTAGCGTTAATGGAGACAATCAGCCCCAGCATTTT.

This clone came up once. V is TRBV19 and J is TRBJ1-5, with 7 positions matching TRBD1. CDR1 is LNHDA and CDR2 is SQIVND in the germline V gene (reference sequence). The CDR3 loop spans 18 amino acids. V gave up 1 base and J gave up 0 bases; unmatched junction bases: 9. The CDR3 DNA reads as TGTGCCAGTAGTATAGGCATGGGACAGAAATATAGCAATCAGCCCCAGCATTTT. Translated, it gives CASSIGMGQKYSNQPQHF.

This clone occurred once. V gene TRBV19 combines with J gene TRBJ2-5, with 8 nucleotides matching TRBD1. This CDR3 is 13 amino acids long. Germline V CDR1 and CDR2: LNHDA, SQIVND (reference sequence). Trimming at V came to 6 bases and at J to 5 bases, leaving 5 bases not matched to a gene. The CDR3 nucleotides are TGTGCCAGTAGGGGACAGGTAGGGGAGACCCAGTACTTC. It encodes CASRGQVGETQYF.

The J gene is TRBJ1-5, the V gene TRBV9; D gene unclear. The CDR3 consists of 15 residues. V dropped 0 bases and J dropped 7 bases, with 14 bases sitting between them. Germline values: CDR1 SGDLS, CDR2 YYNGEE. The CDR3 is CASSVGSGIGQPQHF. The CDR3 DNA is TGTGCCAGCAGCGTAGGGTCGGGGATCGGGCAGCCCCAGCATTTT.

This chain connects TRBV12-5 to TRBJ2-2; 12 bases map to TRBD2. Germline V gene data show CDR1 as LGHNT and CDR2 as FRNRAP. This CDR3 contains 17 residues. Unmatched junction bases numbered 8, after V lost 5 bases and J lost 4 bases. This CDR3 is CASGLRLAGAVTGELFF. The CDR3 bases are TGTGCTAGTGGTCTCCGACTAGCGGGGGCCGTCACCGGGGAGCTGTTTTTT.

This clone has a handful of counts. The CDR3 protein is CAISESYTGELFF. The sequenced part of the CDR3 DNA is TGTGCCATCAGTGAGTCTTACACCGGGGAGCTGTTT. The chain has TRBV10-3 and TRBJ2-2, with unresolved D. The read ends 1 residue before the CDR3 terminus; that terminus is restored from the germline J gene. Germline lookup yields CDR1 ENHRY and CDR2 SYGVKD. Trimming took 0 bases from V and 3 from J, leaving 2 bases between them. The CDR3 runs to 13 residues.

The rearrangement joins TRBV27 to TRBJ2-3, with a weak D call TRBD1 (6 bases). Trimming pared 5 bases from V and 2 bases from J, leaving 35 bases between. The CDR3 loop spans 22 amino acids. Germline CDR1 and CDR2: MNHEY and SMNVEV (reference sequence). The CDR3 nucleotides are TGTGCCAGCAGTCGCCGTTCGGAATTTCTTGTAACAGGGAGAGGGGACACAGATACGCAGTATTTT. It is translated as CASSRRSEFLVTGRGDTDTQYF.

Only a few counts were recorded for this clone. The chain carries TRBV6-8 and TRBJ1-5; TRBD1 matches at 9 bases. The J segment lost 0 bases and the V segment lost 8 bases, leaving 11 bases of the junction unmatched. CDR1 and CDR2 from the germline V gene are MNHGY and SAAAGT. The CDR3 has 17 residues. This CDR3 is CASRLGTGYNSNQPQHF. The DNA of the CDR3 is TGTGCCAGCCGTCTAGGGACAGGGTACAATAGCAATCAGCCCCAGCATTTT.

The chain joins TRBV11-3 to TRBJ1-2, with 11 bases identical to TRBD1. The CDR3 length is 16 residues. Germline lookup yields CDR1 SGHNT and CDR2 YENEEA. With V trimmed by 3 bases and J by 4 bases, 7 bases remained unmatched. CDR3 in DNA: TGTGCCAGCAGCTTCCAGAGGACAGGGGGCTTCTATGGCTACACCTTC. Translation: CASSFQRTGGFYGYTF.

The CDR3, as DNA: TGTGCCAGCAGCTTATCCACCGACCTGGGGGAGACCCAGTACTTC. Protein: CASSLSTDLGETQYF. V usage is TRBV11-3 and J usage is TRBJ2-5; D gene ambiguous. Germline assignment: CDR1 SGHNT and CDR2 YENEEA. The CDR3 is made up of 15 amino acids. Trimming left V 2 bases short and J 5 bases short, with 15 bases between.